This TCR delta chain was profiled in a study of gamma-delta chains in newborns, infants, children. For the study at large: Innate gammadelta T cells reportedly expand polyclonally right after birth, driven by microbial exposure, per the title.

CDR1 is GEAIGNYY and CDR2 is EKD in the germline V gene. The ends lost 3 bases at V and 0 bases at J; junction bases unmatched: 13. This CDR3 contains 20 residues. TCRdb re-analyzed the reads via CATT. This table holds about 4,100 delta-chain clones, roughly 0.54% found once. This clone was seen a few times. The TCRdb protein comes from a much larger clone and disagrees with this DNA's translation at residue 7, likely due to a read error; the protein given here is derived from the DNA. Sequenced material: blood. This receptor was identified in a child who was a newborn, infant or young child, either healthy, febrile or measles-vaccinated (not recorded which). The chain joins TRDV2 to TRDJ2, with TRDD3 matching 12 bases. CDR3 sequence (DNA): TGTGCCTGTGACCCAGTTCAATTTACTGGGGGATACCCTTTGACAGCACAACTCTTCTTT. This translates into CACDPVQFTGGYPLTAQLFF.